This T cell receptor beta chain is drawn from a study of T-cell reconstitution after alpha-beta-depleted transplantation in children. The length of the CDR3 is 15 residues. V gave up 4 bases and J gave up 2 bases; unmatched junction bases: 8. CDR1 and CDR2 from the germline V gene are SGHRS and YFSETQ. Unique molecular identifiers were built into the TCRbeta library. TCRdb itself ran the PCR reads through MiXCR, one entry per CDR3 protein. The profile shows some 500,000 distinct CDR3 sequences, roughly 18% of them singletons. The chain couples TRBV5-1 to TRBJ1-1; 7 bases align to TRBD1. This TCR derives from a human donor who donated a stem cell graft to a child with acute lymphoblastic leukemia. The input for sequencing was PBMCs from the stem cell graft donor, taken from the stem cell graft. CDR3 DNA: TGCGCCAGCAGCACCCAACAGGGGCCCAACACTGAAGCTTTCTTT. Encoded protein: CASSTQQGPNTEAFF.